The sample holds many counts of the clone carrying this TCR beta chain. Its antigen is not identified. The data originate from a study of T cells after yellow fever vaccination. Study results and caveats: Primary-vaccination clones mostly resurfaced post-booster (about 95% CD4, under 90% CD8).

After removal of 6 bases from V and 5 bases from J, the junction contained 11 bases not matched to a gene. The CDR3 is 17 residues long. Germline-derived CDR1 and CDR2 are SGHNT and YYREEE (reference sequence). In TCRdb, the 5' RACE reads were re-called with MiXCR into one record per CDR3 protein. The sample has a few hundred thousand distinct CDR3 sequences, about 3.9% seen once. The TCR originated in a man in his late teens or twenties who received the YFV17D yellow fever vaccine. Sequenced here: PBMCs, sampled 15 days after the yellow fever booster vaccination. The rearrangement links TRBV5-4 to TRBJ2-5; 15 nucleotides match TRBD2. CDR3 sequence (DNA): TGTGCCAGCACCCGGACTAGCGGGGGGGTGATAAGCGAGACCCAGTACTTC. Residues: CASTRTSGGVISETQYF.